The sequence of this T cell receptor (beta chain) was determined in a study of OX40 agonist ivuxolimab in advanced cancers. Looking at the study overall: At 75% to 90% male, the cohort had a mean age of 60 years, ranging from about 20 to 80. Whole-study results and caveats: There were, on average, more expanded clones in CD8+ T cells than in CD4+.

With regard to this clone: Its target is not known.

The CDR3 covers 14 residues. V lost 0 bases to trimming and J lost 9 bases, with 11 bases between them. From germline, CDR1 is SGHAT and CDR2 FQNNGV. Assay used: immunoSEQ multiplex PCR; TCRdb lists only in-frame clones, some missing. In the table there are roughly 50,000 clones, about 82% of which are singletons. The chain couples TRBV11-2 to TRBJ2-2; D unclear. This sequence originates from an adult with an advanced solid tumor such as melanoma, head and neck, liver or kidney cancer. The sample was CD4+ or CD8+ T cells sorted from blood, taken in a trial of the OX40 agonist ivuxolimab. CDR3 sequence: CASSLDATSRELFF. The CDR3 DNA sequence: TGTGCCAGCAGCTTAGACGCCACATCCAGGGAGCTGTTTTTT.